What follows are 5 T cell receptor beta chains derived from one specimen sequenced in a study of CDR3 diversity in severe acne. TCRdb reprocessed the PCR reads with MiXCR, giving one entry per CDR3 protein. The sample includes about 84,000 distinct CDR3 sequences, under 65% seen only once; the top ten take roughly an eighth. Material for sequencing was blood. The receptor source for this set is a male donor in good health, without acne.

This clonotype has a handful of counts. The chain links TRBV2 to TRBJ1-1; 8 nucleotides match TRBD1. Germline CDR1 is SNHLY and CDR2 is FYNNEI. The CDR3 has 14 residues. J lost 0 bases, V lost 6 bases, and 3 bases had no gene match. CDR3 nucleotides: TGTGCCAGCAGATACAGGGGGATGAACACTGAAGCTTTCTTT. It specifies CASRYRGMNTEAFF.

This CDR3 reads CASSWKTGPNTGELFF. In DNA form, the CDR3 reads TGTGCCAGCAGCTGGAAGACAGGGCCGAACACCGGGGAGCTGTTTTTT. This rearrangement joins TRBV9 to TRBJ2-2; 7 bases are a match to TRBD1. From germline, CDR1 is SGDLS and CDR2 YYNGEE. The CDR3 totals 16 residues. Unmatched junction bases numbered 6, after V lost 4 bases and J lost 0 bases.

The chain couples TRBV5-1 to TRBJ2-7; possibly TRBD1 for D (6 bases). Per the germline V gene, CDR1 is SGHRS and CDR2 is YFSETQ. The CDR3 loop spans 16 amino acids. The V end was cut by 0 bases, the J end by 3 bases, with 16 bases between. The CDR3 loop is CASSLAAGDIVYEQYF. The CDR3 DNA follows: TGCGCCAGCAGCTTGGCGGCAGGGGACATTGTCTACGAGCAGTACTTC.

There are many counts of this clonotype. This may be a read error: a much more frequent sequence differs by one nucleotide. The chain uses TRBV4-1 and TRBJ2-1; 8 bases fit TRBD1. The CDR3 sequence is 17 residues long. Germline CDR1 reads MGHRA; CDR2 reads YSYEKL. V lost 0 bases and J lost 4; bases outside the gene matches: 8. The CDR3 bases are TGCGCCAGCAGCCAAGATACCAGGGACAGGCGTTACAATGAGCAGTTCTTC. Protein: CASSQDTRDRRYNEQFF.

CDR3 in DNA: TGCGCCAGCAGCTTTGGACGGGAGTACGAGCAGTACTTC. Protein: CASSFGREYEQYF. The chain joins TRBV5-1 to TRBJ2-7; tentatively, D is TRBD2 (6 bases). The CDR3 is made up of 13 amino acids. Germline V gene sequence: CDR1 SGHRS, CDR2 YFSETQ. Trimming pared 2 bases from V and 4 bases from J, leaving 10 bases between.